These 17 T cell receptor beta chains originate from one sample sequenced in a study of T cell repertoires in cytomegalovirus infection. TCRdb used MiXCR to reprocess the reads, holding one entry per CDR3 protein. The sample lists about 230,000 distinct CDR3 sequences, over 20% occurring once. The sample consisted of CD8+ T cells from PBMCs. These receptors originate from a human donor in good health (CMV status not recorded). Some clones in this sample may be carry-over from other donors' samples.

The gene calls are TRBV27 and TRBJ2-3; 9 bases are shared with TRBD2. Germline CDR1 MNHEY, CDR2 SMNVEV (reference sequence). V dropped 6 bases and J dropped 0; count of bases not matched to a gene: 7. The CDR3 is 16 amino acids. The CDR3, as DNA: TGTGCCAGCAGCCAATCTCTAGCGGGGAGCACAGATACGCAGTATTTT. Protein product: CASSQSLAGSTDTQYF.

This clonotype was counted only a few times. The V and J genes are TRBV4-1 and TRBJ1-3; no clear D. V was cut by 1 base and J by 0 bases, with 10 bases left in between. Germline V CDR1 and CDR2: MGHRA, YSYEKL. This CDR3 contains 16 residues. Here the CDR3 DNA reads TGCGCCAGCAGCCAAGCCGGGGTTAGCTCTGGAAACACCATATATTTT. Its translation: CASSQAGVSSGNTIYF.

The table lists this clonotype with a few counts. The chain joins TRBV29-1 to TRBJ1-2, with D possibly TRBD1 on 5 matching bases. The germline V and J ends were trimmed by 1 base and 2 bases, with 8 bases remaining between them. The CDR3 extends over 13 amino acids. The germline V gene encodes CDR1 SQVTM and CDR2 ANQGSEA. The CDR3 loop reads CSVEAGANYGYTF. In DNA, the CDR3 is TGCAGCGTTGAAGCCGGGGCGAACTATGGCTACACCTTC.

This clonotype was observed a few times. In DNA, the CDR3 is TGTGCCAGCAGTGACAGGGTGAGGGGCAGCTACGAGCAGTACTTC. Translation: CASSDRVRGSYEQYF. This chain joins TRBV6-5 and TRBJ2-7; 7 bases map to TRBD1. Germline V CDR1 and CDR2: MNHEY, SVGAGI. V shed 5 bases, J shed 3 bases, and the junction held 10 bases outside the gene matches. The CDR3 extends over 15 amino acids.

The rearrangement uses TRBV4-1 and TRBJ2-7; 11 bases map to TRBD1. CDR3 length: 14 amino acids. Per germline, CDR1 MGHRA and CDR2 YSYEKL. After removal of 4 bases from V and 6 bases from J, the junction contained 5 bases not matched to a gene. Written as DNA, the CDR3 is TGCGCCAGCAGCCTATCCGGGACAGGGGGCGAGCAGTACTTC. It codes for CASSLSGTGGEQYF.

This chain links TRBV27 with TRBJ1-5, with D unclear. V shed 1 base and J shed 1 base, with 5 bases lying between them. There are 14 residues in the CDR3. Germline V CDR1 and CDR2: MNHEY, SMNVEV (reference sequence). The CDR3 region is CASSLFRSNQPQHF. The DNA for the CDR3 is TGTGCCAGCAGTTTATTTCGGAGCAATCAGCCCCAGCATTTT.

This clonotype has ten or more counts. The genes are TRBV28 and TRBJ2-3; 13 nucleotides align to TRBD2. The ends lost 5 bases at V and 4 bases at J; junction bases unmatched: 9. The CDR3 has 17 residues. Germline V gene data show CDR1 as MDHEN and CDR2 as SYDVKM. CDR3 sequence: CASSPLRLAGGPDTQYF. For the CDR3, the DNA is TGTGCCAGCAGTCCTCTACGACTAGCGGGGGGTCCAGATACGCAGTATTTT.

The genes are TRBV12-3 or TRBV12-4 and TRBJ2-3; D uncertain. The ends were cut back, 10 bases at V and 0 bases at J, with 8 bases in the middle. The CDR3 loop spans 12 amino acids. The CDR3 is CATDGSTDTQYF. The CDR3 nucleotides read TGTGCCACCGACGGAAGCACAGATACGCAGTATTTT.

This clonotype was detected many times. This chain uses TRBV20-1 with TRBJ1-6; 7 nucleotides match TRBD1. The CDR3 is 17 amino acids. From germline, CDR1 is DFQATT and CDR2 SNEGSKA (reference sequence). V trimming: 2 bases; J trimming: 2 bases; junction bases outside the gene matches: 9. The CDR3 DNA reads as TGCAGTGCTAGACCTAGTGACAGGGCGGCCTATAATTCACCCCTCCACTTT. Translation: CSARPSDRAAYNSPLHF.

In DNA, the CDR3 is TGTGCCAGCAGCGACTCCGCTCGACAGATCCAAGAGACCCAGTACTTC. The encoded protein is CASSDSARQIQETQYF. The rearrangement links TRBV6-6 to TRBJ2-5; possible D gene TRBD1, 5 bases. Germline values: CDR1 MNHNY, CDR2 SVGAGI (reference sequence). V was cut by 6 bases and J by 1 base, with 18 bases left in between. CDR3 length: 16 amino acids.

The sample holds a few counts of this clonotype. J is TRBJ2-7 and V is TRBV15; possible D gene TRBD2, 6 bases. The CDR3 loop spans 17 amino acids. Germline CDR1 reads LNHNV; CDR2 reads YYDKDF (reference sequence). Trimming pared 0 bases from V and 3 bases from J, leaving 18 bases between. This CDR3 reads CATSRDFTAGGGYEQYF. The CDR3 bases are TGTGCCACCAGCAGAGATTTCACCGCCGGGGGAGGCTACGAGCAGTACTTC. Supplemented by reference TRBV15 and TRBJ2-7, the full variable domain reads DAMVIQNPRYQVTQFGKPVTLSCSQTLNHNVMYWYQQKSSQAPKLLFHYYDKDFNNEADTPDNFQSRRPNTSFCFLDIRSPGLGDTAMYLCATSRDFTAGGGYEQYFGPGTRLTVT.

This clonotype was recorded a few times. This chain uses TRBV20-1 with TRBJ2-5, with TRBD2 identical over 11 bases. Losses at the gene ends were 6 bases for V and 5 bases for J; bases not matched to a gene: 8. From germline, CDR1 is DFQATT and CDR2 SNEGSKA (reference sequence). The CDR3 runs 14 residues. The CDR3 spells CSAEASGGFETQYF. The CDR3 nucleotides are TGCAGTGCAGAAGCTAGCGGGGGGTTTGAGACCCAGTACTTC.

This clonotype was seen a handful of times. The rearrangement uses TRBV9 and TRBJ1-4, with D unresolved. Trimming took 0 bases from V and 1 from J, leaving 7 bases between them. CDR3 length: 15 residues. Germline CDR1 is SGDLS and CDR2 is YYNGEE. CDR3 residues: CASSVAGLTNEKLFF. The CDR3 region has the DNA TGTGCCAGCAGCGTAGCTGGCTTAACTAATGAAAAACTGTTTTTT.

This clonotype was observed a handful of times. The rearrangement links TRBV4-1 to TRBJ2-5; TRBD1 agrees at 7 bases. Germline V gene lookup returns CDR1 MGHRA and CDR2 YSYEKL. The CDR3 has 14 amino acids. The V gene end was trimmed by 3 bases and the J gene end by 4 bases; junction bases not matched to a gene: 5. In DNA form, the CDR3 reads TGCGCCAGCAGCCACGGACAGGCGGTAGAGACCCAGTACTTC. Its protein product is CASSHGQAVETQYF.

This clonotype has only a few counts. The chain joins TRBV29-1 to TRBJ2-6, with D tentatively TRBD1 or TRBD2 (5 bases each). Trimming shortened V by 4 bases and J by 0 bases, and 13 bases separated the two germline ends. The CDR3 covers 16 residues. Germline V gives CDR1 SQVTM, CDR2 ANQGSEA. In DNA form, the CDR3 reads TGCAGCGTTGTGTGGCAGGGACCCTCTGGGGCCAACGTCCTGACTTTC. Encoded protein: CSVVWQGPSGANVLTF. The full variable domain, with the rest looked up from reference TRBV29-1 and TRBJ2-6, is SAVISQKPSRDICQRGTSLTIQCQVDSQVTMMFWYRQQPGQSLTLIATANQGSEATYESGFVIDKFPISRPNLTFSTLTVSNMSPEDSSIYLCSVVWQGPSGANVLTFGAGSRLTVL.

This clonotype came up a few times. V usage is TRBV29-1 and J usage is TRBJ1-1; no firm D call. This CDR3 has 10 residues. V was clipped by 4 bases and J by 6 bases, with 6 bases between them. The germline CDR1 and CDR2 sequences are SQVTM and ANQGSEA. CDR3 DNA sequence: TGCAGCGTTGTGTACGCTGAAGCTTTCTTT. Amino acids: CSVVYAEAFF.

The V gene is TRBV20-1, the J gene TRBJ1-1, with unresolved D. The CDR3 has 13 amino acids. From germline, CDR1 is DFQATT and CDR2 SNEGSKA (reference sequence). The V and J ends lost 2 bases and 2 bases respectively, with 9 bases between them. The CDR3 loop is CSARWLSNTEAFF. CDR3 bases: TGCAGTGCTAGATGGCTCTCAAACACTGAAGCTTTCTTT.